Listed below are T cell receptor beta chains from one sample, sequenced in a study of cytomegalovirus exposure and HLA in healthy donors. The method was immunoSEQ multiplex PCR; TCRdb's version includes in-frame clones alone and lacks a portion of them. The table records 90,000 to 130,000 clones, more than 90% of them present only once. Sequenced sample: PBMCs. These receptors all come from a woman younger than 30 in good health and CMV-seronegative. CDR3s include the opening cysteine and the closing phenylalanine or tryptophan. Clone size is stated in some rows and not others, as once, few, many or a class when expanded.

j_call	clone_size	v_call	cdr3_aa
TRBJ2-7	.	TRBV9	CASSHATGYEQYF
TRBJ2-2	.	TRBV28	CASSLTGSTGELFF
TRBJ1-2	.	TRBV18	CASSPLRTGNYGYTF
TRBJ1-2	.	TRBV18	CASSLQGSGGYTF
TRBJ2-1	.	TRBV7-3	CASSSSPPRGGNEQFF
TRBJ1-5	once	TRBV28	CASSPTTGDYWQPQHF
TRBJ1-3	.	TRBV18	CASSISAVESSGNTIYF
TRBJ2-1	.	TRBV18	CASSQTGLEQFF
TRBJ1-4	.	TRBV15	CATSTVGTANEKLFF
TRBJ2-1	.	TRBV6-6	CAINRGHNEQFF